This passage covers 18 T cell receptor beta chains from one sample sequenced in a study of sequential checkpoint blockade in melanoma. Treatment given: randomized to nivolumab then ipilimumab (arm A) or the reverse (arm B). Measured with immunoSEQ multiplex PCR; TCRdb has only the in-frame clones, and not every one. Of some 20,000 clones listed, approximately 57% are singletons. Sequences were derived from CD8+ T cells sorted from blood (inferred from file names), sampled from a patient given nivolumab and ipilimumab in sequence. The receptors were sampled from a human donor with melanoma.

The chain carries TRBV4-1 and TRBJ1-1; D not certain. Germline-derived CDR1 and CDR2 are MGHRA and YSYEKL. V was shortened by 3 bases and J by 6 bases, with 14 bases between the two germline ends. The CDR3 is made up of 14 amino acids. CDR3 nucleotide sequence: TGCGCCAGCAGCCAGGAGGGCTGGGTGGCTGAAGCTTTCTTT. Amino acid sequence: CASSQEGWVAEAFF.

The V gene is TRBV2, the J gene TRBJ2-2; D is unclear. The CDR3 runs to 14 residues. The V and J ends lost 6 bases and 1 base respectively, with 9 bases between them. Germline V lookup: CDR1 SNHLY, CDR2 FYNNEI. CDR3 sequence reads: CASRRTVNTGELFF. Written as DNA, the CDR3 is TGTGCCAGCAGGAGAACTGTGAACACCGGGGAGCTGTTTTTT.

J is TRBJ2-7 and V is TRBV29-1; TRBD2 matches at 7 bases. Germline trimming cut 3 bases from V and 4 bases from J; bases unmatched to any gene: 18. Germline-derived CDR1 and CDR2 are SQVTM and ANQGSEA. The CDR3 length is 17 residues. This CDR3 is CSVDGFSPGGVGYEQYF. As DNA, the CDR3 is TGCAGCGTTGACGGGTTCAGTCCGGGAGGTGTAGGTTACGAGCAGTACTTC.

This clone has just a few counts. CDR3 nucleotides: TGCGCCAGCAGCCAAGAAATTTCGGTTTCCCCCGGGGAGCTGTTTTTT. Translation: CASSQEISVSPGELFF. J is TRBJ2-2 and V is TRBV4-1; D is unresolved. This CDR3 has 16 amino acids. With 0 bases removed from V and 6 bases from J, the gap between germline ends came to 14 bases. Germline lookup yields CDR1 MGHRA and CDR2 YSYEKL.

This clone occurred a few times. The genes are TRBV6-1 and TRBJ2-7; the match to TRBD1 covers 8 bases. The V segment lost 5 bases and the J segment 1 base; nucleotides outside the gene matches: 4. The CDR3 runs 14 residues. From germline, CDR1 is MNHNS and CDR2 SASEGT. For the CDR3, the DNA is TGTGCCAGCAGTTGGGGGACAGGTTCCTACGAGCAGTACTTC. This sequence encodes CASSWGTGSYEQYF.

CDR3 amino acids: CAWSVLGGRADTQYF. In DNA form, the CDR3 reads TGTGCCTGGAGTGTATTAGGGGGCCGGGCAGATACGCAGTATTTT. The gene calls are TRBV30 and TRBJ2-3; 7 positions agree with TRBD1. V gave up 0 bases and J gave up 4 bases; unmatched junction bases: 7. The germline V gene has CDR1 GTSNPN and CDR2 SVGIG (reference sequence). The CDR3 totals 15 residues.

This clone was seen only once. The J gene is TRBJ2-3, the V gene TRBV25-1; no clear D gene. CDR3 length equals 15 residues. V dropped 2 bases and J dropped 2 bases, with 11 bases sitting between them. The germline gives CDR1 MGHDK, CDR2 SYGVNS. As DNA, the CDR3 is TGTGCCAGCAGTGAAGGAGTAGAGTCCACAGATACGCAGTATTTT. Translated: CASSEGVESTDTQYF.

The gene calls are TRBV29-1 and TRBJ2-1; D remains unclear. The germline CDR1 and CDR2 sequences are SQVTM and ANQGSEA. Between the trimmed V and J ends, which lost 4 bases and 4 bases, there was a span of 14 bases. The CDR3 runs to 14 residues. This CDR3 is CSVVRLDHYNEQFF. The CDR3 nucleotides are TGCAGCGTTGTAAGGCTAGACCATTACAATGAGCAGTTCTTC.

The chain employs TRBV6-5 and TRBJ2-1; 13 nucleotides agree with TRBD2. V shed 6 bases, J shed 12 bases, and the junction held 11 bases outside the gene matches. The CDR3 extends over 15 amino acids. Germline lookup yields CDR1 MNHEY and CDR2 SVGAGI. The CDR3 nucleotides are TGTGCCAGCAGCATCACTAGCGGGGGGGCCCATGGGCAGTTCTTC. Its translation: CASSITSGGAHGQFF.

This chain connects TRBV7-7 to TRBJ2-7; no reliable D call. CDR1 and CDR2 from the germline V gene are SSHAT and FNYEAQ (reference sequence). CDR3 length: 14 residues. The V end lost 4 bases, the J end lost 4 bases, and 14 bases lay between the germline ends. The CDR3 is CASSSAANPYEQYF. The DNA of the CDR3 is TGTGCCAGCAGCTCGGCGGCTAATCCATACGAGCAGTACTTC.

The J gene is TRBJ1-1, the V gene TRBV6-6, with D maybe TRBD1 (5 bases). Germline lookup yields CDR1 MNHNY and CDR2 SVGAGI (reference sequence). The CDR3 length is 14 residues. Trimming took 6 bases from V and 4 from J, leaving 15 bases between them. The CDR3 DNA sequence: TGTGCCAGCAGAACCGGGACGGGAGTCACTGAAGCTTTCTTT. Translated, it gives CASRTGTGVTEAFF.

The chain links TRBV28 to TRBJ2-1, with 11 nucleotides matching TRBD2. V shed 1 base and J 0 bases; nucleotides not matched to a gene: 11. The CDR3 extends over 20 amino acids. Germline CDR1 reads MDHEN; CDR2 reads SYDVKM. The CDR3 here is CASSLYGLAGGDTSYNEQFF. In DNA, the CDR3 is TGTGCCAGCAGTTTATATGGGCTAGCGGGGGGCGATACCTCCTACAATGAGCAGTTCTTC.

V usage is TRBV6-4 and J usage is TRBJ2-6, with a possible D match to TRBD1 (5 bases). The V end lost 7 bases, the J end lost 1 base, and 11 bases lay between the germline ends. Looked up from germline, CDR1 is MRHNA and CDR2 is SNTAGT. The CDR3 is 15 amino acids. The chain's CDR3 is CASKDKGSGANVLTF. The CDR3 region has the DNA TGTGCCAGCAAGGACAAGGGATCTGGGGCCAACGTCCTGACTTTC.

This chain uses TRBV7-5 with TRBJ1-2. TRBV7-5 is a pseudogene. This CDR3 region has 14 residues. Here the CDR3 DNA reads TGTGCCAGCAGCTTAGTGGGAGGGCTCTATGGCTACACCTTC. As protein: CASSLVGGLYGYTF.

The count of this clone is one. The rearrangement uses TRBV29-1 and TRBJ2-7, with 7 bases matching TRBD1. The germline gives CDR1 SQVTM, CDR2 ANQGSEA. CDR3 length: 13 residues. V was clipped by 4 bases and J by 2 bases; unmatched bases: 5. This chain's CDR3 is CSVGGQSAYEQYF. CDR3 DNA sequence: TGCAGCGTTGGGGGACAGTCAGCCTACGAGCAGTACTTC.

V usage is TRBV7-9 and J usage is TRBJ1-1; 8 bases fit TRBD1. Germline-derived CDR1 and CDR2 are SEHNR and FQNEAQ (reference sequence). CDR3 length: 16 residues. The J segment lost 9 bases and the V segment lost 5 bases, leaving 17 bases of the junction unmatched. The CDR3 DNA reads TGTGCCAGCAGCCCGTCAGAGACAGGGGACGGGCGAAAAGCTTTCTTT. Translating gives CASSPSETGDGRKAFF.

J is TRBJ1-5 and V is TRBV19, with D unclear. Germline lookup yields CDR1 LNHDA and CDR2 SQIVND (reference sequence). This CDR3 has 15 amino acids. The V gene lost 3 bases and the J gene lost 5 bases, with 14 bases spanning the gap. CDR3 residues: CASSIWRMNDQPQHF. CDR3 bases: TGTGCCAGTAGTATCTGGCGGATGAACGATCAGCCCCAGCATTTT.

This clone was picked up a small number of times. The gene calls are TRBV7-2 and TRBJ1-2; D gene uncertain. V was clipped by 5 bases and J by 7 bases, with 23 bases between them. The germline gives CDR1 SGHTA, CDR2 FQGNSA. This CDR3 spans 16 amino acids. CDR3 sequence (DNA): TGTGCCAGCAGCATAACAGAAATGGCGGGAACTGCTGGCTACACCTTC. As protein: CASSITEMAGTAGYTF.